The source of this TCR beta chain is a study of control samples from healthy donors and cancer patients. V was trimmed by 10 bases and J by 3 bases, leaving 10 bases between them. This CDR3 is 11 amino acids long. The germline V gene encodes CDR1 LGHNT and CDR2 FRNRAP. Assay: immunoSEQ multiplex PCR; the TCRdb copy retains only in-frame clones and omits some. Here the sample spans 100,000 to 150,000 clones, around nine tenths being singletons. This chain joins TRBV12-5 and TRBJ2-7; D is unclear. Sequencing was performed on PBMCs. This receptor was identified in a man in his fifties with head and neck cancer. CDR3 DNA: TGTGCTATCCCCCCGCGCTACGAGCAGTACTTC. Translated: CAIPPRYEQYF.